The 9 T cell receptor beta chains below were found in one sample sequenced in a study of T cells in narcolepsy. Here immunoSEQ multiplex PCR was the method, and the copy in TCRdb shows in-frame clones only, minus some. This repertoire shows fewer than 35,000 clones, about four fifths found once; its top ten account for around 0.85%. The sample taken for sequencing was CD45RA- memory CD4+ T cells from PBMCs. The receptors were gathered from a human donor with narcolepsy.

The V and J genes are TRBV6-6 and TRBJ2-5; TRBD2 might be the D (7 bases). The CDR3 is made up of 15 amino acids. V dropped 1 base and J dropped 4 bases, with 13 bases sitting between them. The V gene's germline CDR1 is MNHNY and CDR2 SVGAGI (reference sequence). This CDR3 reads CASSYWGGAPETQYF. CDR3 sequence (DNA): TGTGCCAGCAGTTACTGGGGGGGGGCCCCAGAGACCCAGTACTTC.

The CDR3 sequence is CASSLGLAGGATDTQYF. CDR3 nucleotides: TGTGCCAGCAGCTTAGGGTTGGCCGGGGGGGCCACAGATACGCAGTATTTT. The chain employs TRBV7-2 and TRBJ2-3; 8 nucleotides align to TRBD2. The CDR3 spans 17 residues. Germline V gene data show CDR1 as SGHTA and CDR2 as FQGNSA. V shed 1 base and J 2 bases; nucleotides not matched to a gene: 8.

The chain employs TRBV7-2 and TRBJ1-4; maybe TRBD1 (5 bases). The CDR3 totals 15 residues. Germline lookup yields CDR1 SGHTA and CDR2 FQGNSA. V lost 7 bases and J 8 bases, leaving 20 bases between the germline ends. CDR3 DNA: TGTGCCAGCACCCCGGGGGGTTTAACCCCCGAAAAACTGTTTTTT. Its translation: CASTPGGLTPEKLFF.

The V gene is TRBV6-5, the J gene TRBJ2-7, with D perhaps given as TRBD1 or TRBD2 (5 bases each). The V gene lost 4 bases and the J gene lost 6 bases, with 13 bases spanning the gap. CDR1 is MNHEY, CDR2 SVGAGI, per germline. CDR3 length: 13 residues. CDR3 DNA: TGTGCCAGCAGTTGGGACCGACAGAGCGAGCAGTACTTC. Protein: CASSWDRQSEQYF.

V and J are TRBV2 and TRBJ1-2; no firm D call. The CDR3 is made up of 15 amino acids. Germline-derived CDR1 and CDR2 are SNHLY and FYNNEI. Trimming shortened V by 2 bases and J by 0 bases, and 10 bases separated the two germline ends. This chain's CDR3 is CASSEQLGTNYGYTF. DNA of the CDR3: TGTGCCAGCAGTGAACAGCTTGGTACTAACTATGGCTACACCTTC.

This clone was seen just once. The rearrangement joins TRBV7-2 to TRBJ2-3; no clear D. In germline, CDR1 is SGHTA, CDR2 FQGNSA. Trimming removed 0 bases at V and 3 bases at J, with 7 bases between. This CDR3 is 14 amino acids long. This CDR3 is CASSLARGTDTQYF. The CDR3 DNA is TGTGCCAGCAGCTTAGCTCGTGGAACAGATACGCAGTATTTT.

The chain uses TRBV7-8 and TRBJ2-7; 9 bases line up with TRBD1. The CDR3 loop spans 16 amino acids. Trimming removed 6 bases from V and 5 bases from J; junction bases left unmatched: 14. Germline V gene lookup returns CDR1 SGHVS and CDR2 FQNEAQ. The CDR3 reads CASSSIQRDRVHEQYF. The CDR3 DNA is TGTGCCAGCAGTTCAATCCAGCGGGACAGGGTCCACGAGCAGTACTTC.

The V call is TRBV4-2, the J call TRBJ2-3, with TRBD2 matching over 8 bases. The CDR3 covers 16 residues. With 0 bases clipped from V and 4 bases from J, the junction kept 6 bases outside the gene matches. CDR1 and CDR2 from the germline V gene are LGHNA and YNFKEQ. CDR3 amino acids: CASSQEVGLEADTQYF. The CDR3 DNA is TGTGCCAGCAGCCAAGAAGTGGGACTAGAGGCAGATACGCAGTATTTT.

This rearrangement joins TRBV30 to TRBJ1-1; TRBD1 is a possible D gene (5 bases). Germline V gene data show CDR1 as GTSNPN and CDR2 as SVGIG (reference sequence). Between the trimmed V and J ends, which lost 3 bases and 4 bases, there was a span of 9 bases. The CDR3 runs to 12 residues. The CDR3 loop is CAWSREGTEAFF. CDR3 bases: TGTGCCTGGAGCAGGGAAGGCACTGAAGCTTTCTTT. Full variable domain (outside the CDR3, taken from reference TRBV30 and TRBJ1-1): SQTIHQWPATLVQPVGSPLSLECTVEGTSNPNLYWYRQAAGRGLQLLFYSVGIGQISSEVPQNLSASRPQDRQFILSSKKLLLSDSGFYLCAWSREGTEAFFGQGTRLTVV.